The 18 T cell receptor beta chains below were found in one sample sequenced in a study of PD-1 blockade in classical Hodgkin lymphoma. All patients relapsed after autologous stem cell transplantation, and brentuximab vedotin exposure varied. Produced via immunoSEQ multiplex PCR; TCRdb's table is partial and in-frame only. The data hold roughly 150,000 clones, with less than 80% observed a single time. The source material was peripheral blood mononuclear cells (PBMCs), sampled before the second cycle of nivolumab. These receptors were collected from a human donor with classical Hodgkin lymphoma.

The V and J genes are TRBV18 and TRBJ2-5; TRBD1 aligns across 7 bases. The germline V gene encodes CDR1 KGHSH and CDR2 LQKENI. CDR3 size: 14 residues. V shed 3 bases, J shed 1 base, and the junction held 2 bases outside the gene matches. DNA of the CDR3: TGTGCCAGCTCACCGAGGGACAGCCAAGAGACCCAGTACTTC. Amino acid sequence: CASSPRDSQETQYF. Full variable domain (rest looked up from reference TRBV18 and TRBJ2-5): NAGVMQNPRHLVRRRGQEARLRCSPMKGHSHVYWYRQLPEEGLKFMVYLQKENIIDESGMPKERFSAEFPKEGPSILRIQQVVRGDSAAYFCASSPRDSQETQYFGPGTRLLVL.

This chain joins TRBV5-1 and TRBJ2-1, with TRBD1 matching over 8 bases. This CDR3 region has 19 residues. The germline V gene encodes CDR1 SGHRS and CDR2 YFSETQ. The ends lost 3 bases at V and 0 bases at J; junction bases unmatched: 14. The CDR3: CASSSRESGGFSSYNEQFF. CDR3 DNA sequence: TGCGCCAGCAGCTCACGAGAGTCAGGGGGCTTCAGCTCCTACAATGAGCAGTTCTTC.

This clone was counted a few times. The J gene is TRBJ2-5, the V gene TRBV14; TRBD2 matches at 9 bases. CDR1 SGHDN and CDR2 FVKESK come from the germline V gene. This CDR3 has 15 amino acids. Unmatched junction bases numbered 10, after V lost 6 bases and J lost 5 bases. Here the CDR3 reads CASRANSGSWETQYF. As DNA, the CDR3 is TGTGCCAGCAGAGCTAATAGCGGGAGCTGGGAGACCCAGTACTTC.

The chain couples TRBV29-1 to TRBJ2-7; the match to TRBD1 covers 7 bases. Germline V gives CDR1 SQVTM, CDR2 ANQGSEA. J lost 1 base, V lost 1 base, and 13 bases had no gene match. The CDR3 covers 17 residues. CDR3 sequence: CSVEGSPQGKFSYEQYF. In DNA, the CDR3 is TGCAGCGTTGAAGGATCCCCACAGGGGAAATTTTCCTACGAGCAGTACTTC.

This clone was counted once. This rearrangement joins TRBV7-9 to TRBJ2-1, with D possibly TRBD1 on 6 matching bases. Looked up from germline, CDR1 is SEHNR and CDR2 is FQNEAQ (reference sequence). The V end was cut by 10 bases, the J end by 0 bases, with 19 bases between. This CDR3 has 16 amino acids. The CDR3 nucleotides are TGTGCCACTAATTTACAGGGCAAGAGCTCCTACAATGAGCAGTTCTTC. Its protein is CATNLQGKSSYNEQFF.

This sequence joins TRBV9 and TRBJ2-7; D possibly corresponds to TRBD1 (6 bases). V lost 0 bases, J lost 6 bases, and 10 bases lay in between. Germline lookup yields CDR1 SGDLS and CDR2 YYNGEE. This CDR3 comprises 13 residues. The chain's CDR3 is CASSVGAGVEQYF. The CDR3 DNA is TGTGCCAGCAGCGTAGGGGCAGGGGTCGAGCAGTACTTC. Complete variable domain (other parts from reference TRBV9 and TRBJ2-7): DSGVTQTPKHLITATGQRVTLRCSPRSGDLSVYWYQQSLDQGLQFLIQYYNGEERAKGNILERFSAQQFPDLHSELNLSSLELGDSALYFCASSVGAGVEQYFGPGTRLTVT.

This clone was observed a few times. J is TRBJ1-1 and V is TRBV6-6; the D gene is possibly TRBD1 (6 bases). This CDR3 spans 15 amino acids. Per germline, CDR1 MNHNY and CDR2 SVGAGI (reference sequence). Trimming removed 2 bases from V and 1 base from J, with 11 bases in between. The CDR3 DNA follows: TGTGCCAGCAGTTACACAGGGACAACGAACACTGAAGCTTTCTTT. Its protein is CASSYTGTTNTEAFF.

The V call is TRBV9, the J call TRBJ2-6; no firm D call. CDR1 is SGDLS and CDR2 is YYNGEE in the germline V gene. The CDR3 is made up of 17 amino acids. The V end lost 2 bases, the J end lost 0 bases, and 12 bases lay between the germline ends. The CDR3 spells CASSVHRTASGANVLTF. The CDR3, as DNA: TGTGCCAGCAGCGTGCACCGGACGGCCTCTGGGGCCAACGTCCTGACTTTC.

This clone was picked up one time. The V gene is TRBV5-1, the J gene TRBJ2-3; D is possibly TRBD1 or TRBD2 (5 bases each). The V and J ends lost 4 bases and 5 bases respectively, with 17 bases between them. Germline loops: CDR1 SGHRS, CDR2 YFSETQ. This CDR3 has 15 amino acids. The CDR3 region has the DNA TGCGCCAGCAGCCTACGAGGGGTTAAGGTAGATACGCAGTATTTT. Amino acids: CASSLRGVKVDTQYF.

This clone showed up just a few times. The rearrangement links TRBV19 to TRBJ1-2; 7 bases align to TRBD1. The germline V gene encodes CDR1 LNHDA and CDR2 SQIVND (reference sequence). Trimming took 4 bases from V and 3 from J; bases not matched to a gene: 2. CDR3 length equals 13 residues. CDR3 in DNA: TGTGCCAGTAGTAGACAGGGTGACTATGGCTACACCTTC. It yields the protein CASSRQGDYGYTF.

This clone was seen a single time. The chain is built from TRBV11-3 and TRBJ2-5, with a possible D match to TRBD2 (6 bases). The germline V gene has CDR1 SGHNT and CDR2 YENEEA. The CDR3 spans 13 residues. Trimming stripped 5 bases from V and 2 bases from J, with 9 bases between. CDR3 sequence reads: CASSRREQETQYF. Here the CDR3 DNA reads TGTGCCAGCAGCCGACGGGAGCAAGAGACCCAGTACTTC.

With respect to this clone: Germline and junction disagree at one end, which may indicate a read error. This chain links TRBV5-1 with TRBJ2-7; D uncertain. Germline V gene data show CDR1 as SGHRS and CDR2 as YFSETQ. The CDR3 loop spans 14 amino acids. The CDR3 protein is CASSLAAVASKQYF. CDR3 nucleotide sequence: TGTGCCAGCAGCTTGGCCGCGGTTGCCAGCAAGCAGTACTTC.

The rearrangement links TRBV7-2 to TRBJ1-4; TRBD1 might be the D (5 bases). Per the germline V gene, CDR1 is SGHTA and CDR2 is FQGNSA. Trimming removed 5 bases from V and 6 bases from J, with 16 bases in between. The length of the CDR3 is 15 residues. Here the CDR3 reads CASSARQPGDEKLFF. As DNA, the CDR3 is TGTGCCAGCAGCGCTAGACAGCCGGGGGATGAAAAACTGTTTTTT.

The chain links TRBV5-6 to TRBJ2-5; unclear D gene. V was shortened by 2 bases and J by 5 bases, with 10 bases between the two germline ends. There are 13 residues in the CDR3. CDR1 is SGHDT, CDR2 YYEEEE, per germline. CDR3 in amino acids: CASSFPVRETQYF. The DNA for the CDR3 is TGTGCCAGCAGCTTCCCCGTTAGGGAGACCCAGTACTTC. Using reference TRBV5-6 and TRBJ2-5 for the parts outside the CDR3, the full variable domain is DAGVTQSPTHLIKTRGQQVTLRCSPKSGHDTVSWYQQALGQGPQFIFQYYEEEERQRGNFPDRFSGHQFPNYSSELNVNALLLGDSALYLCASSFPVRETQYFGPGTRLLVL.

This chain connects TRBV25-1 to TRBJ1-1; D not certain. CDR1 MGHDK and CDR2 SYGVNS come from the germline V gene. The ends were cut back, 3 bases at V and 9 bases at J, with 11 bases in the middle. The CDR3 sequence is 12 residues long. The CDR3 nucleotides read TGTGCCAGCAGTGAGGAGGGTTTAAAAGCTTTCTTT. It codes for CASSEEGLKAFF.

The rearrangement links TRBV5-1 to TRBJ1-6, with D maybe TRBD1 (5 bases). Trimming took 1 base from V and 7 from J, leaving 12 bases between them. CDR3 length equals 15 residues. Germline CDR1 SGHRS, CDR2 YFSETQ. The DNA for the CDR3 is TGCGCCAGCAGCTTGATAGGGAGGGACAATTCACCCCTCCACTTT. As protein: CASSLIGRDNSPLHF.

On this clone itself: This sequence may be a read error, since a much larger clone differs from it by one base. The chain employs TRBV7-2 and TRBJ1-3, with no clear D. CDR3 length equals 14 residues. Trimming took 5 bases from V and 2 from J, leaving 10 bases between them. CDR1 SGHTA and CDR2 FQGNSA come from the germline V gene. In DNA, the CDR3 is TGTGCCAGCAGCCCCGGAAGGGCTGGAAACACCATATATTTT. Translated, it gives CASSPGRAGNTIYF.

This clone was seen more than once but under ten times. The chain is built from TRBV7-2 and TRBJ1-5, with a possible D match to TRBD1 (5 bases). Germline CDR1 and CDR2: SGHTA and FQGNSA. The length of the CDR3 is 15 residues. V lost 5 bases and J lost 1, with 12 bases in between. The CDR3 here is CASSQRGTSNQPQHF. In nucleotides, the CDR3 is TGTGCCAGCAGCCAACGAGGGACGAGCAATCAGCCCCAGCATTTT.